This entry is about one TCR beta chain. Sorted-subset replicate PCRs used roughly 210 ng of genomic DNA. This amount corresponded to some 32,000 T cell genomes. TCRdb's copy holds only in-frame clones and misses some; the assay was immunoSEQ multiplex PCR. The sample lists under 150,000 clones; about 70% were seen once. J gave up 7 bases and V 1 base, and 8 bases lay outside the gene matches. Germline V CDR1 and CDR2: SGHTA, FQGTGA. CDR3 length equals 15 residues. This sample is drawn from a study of shared clonotypes between healthy human individuals. This rearrangement joins TRBV7-3 to TRBJ2-7; 9 bases match TRBD2. Sequenced sample: memory CD8+ T cells sorted from blood. Subset described: CD45RO+ cells pooled with CCR7-negative TemRA cells. The sequence was obtained from a woman aged 25-40 years in good health. The CDR3 region is CASSLNTGLAREQYF. DNA for the CDR3: TGTGCCAGCAGCTTAAATACTGGACTAGCGAGGGAGCAGTACTTC.